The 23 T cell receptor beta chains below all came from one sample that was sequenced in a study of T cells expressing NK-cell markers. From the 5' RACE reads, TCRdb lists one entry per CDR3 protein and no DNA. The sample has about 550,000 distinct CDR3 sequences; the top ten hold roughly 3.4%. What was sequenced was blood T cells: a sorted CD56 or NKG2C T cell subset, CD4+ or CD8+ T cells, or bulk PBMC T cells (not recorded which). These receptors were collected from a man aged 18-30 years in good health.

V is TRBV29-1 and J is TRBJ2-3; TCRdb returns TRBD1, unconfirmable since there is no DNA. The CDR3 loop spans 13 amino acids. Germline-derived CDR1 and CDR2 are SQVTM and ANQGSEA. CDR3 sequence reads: CSGRQGLGDTQYF.

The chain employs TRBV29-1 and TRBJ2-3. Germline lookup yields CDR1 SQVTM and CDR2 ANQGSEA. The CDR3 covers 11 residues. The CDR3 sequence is CSKSSTDTQYF.

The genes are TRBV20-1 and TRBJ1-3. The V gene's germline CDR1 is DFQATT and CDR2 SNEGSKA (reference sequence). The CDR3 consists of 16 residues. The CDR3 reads CSATRGAGASGNTIYF.

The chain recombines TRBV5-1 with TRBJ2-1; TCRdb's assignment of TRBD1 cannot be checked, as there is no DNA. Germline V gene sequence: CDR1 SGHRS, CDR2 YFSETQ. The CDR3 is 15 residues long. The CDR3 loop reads CASSRQGASGNEQFF.

The CDR3 here is CAQGSPVSEQYF. The chain carries TRBV2 and TRBJ2-7. This CDR3 region has 12 residues. The V gene's germline CDR1 is SNHLY and CDR2 FYNNEI.

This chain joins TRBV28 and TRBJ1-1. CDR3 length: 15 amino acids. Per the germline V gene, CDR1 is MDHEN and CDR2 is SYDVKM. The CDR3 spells CASSPGGEGNTEAFF.

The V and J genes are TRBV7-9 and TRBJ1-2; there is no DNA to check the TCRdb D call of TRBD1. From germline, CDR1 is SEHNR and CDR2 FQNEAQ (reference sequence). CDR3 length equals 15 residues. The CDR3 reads CASSYSGQDNYGYTF.

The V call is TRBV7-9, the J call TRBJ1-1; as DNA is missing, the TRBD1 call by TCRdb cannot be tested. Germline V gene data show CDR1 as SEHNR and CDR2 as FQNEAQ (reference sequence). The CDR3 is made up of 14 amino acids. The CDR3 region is CASRTGGSNTEAFF.

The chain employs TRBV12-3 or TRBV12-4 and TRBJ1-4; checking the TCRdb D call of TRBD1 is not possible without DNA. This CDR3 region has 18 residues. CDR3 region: CASSFMIDRVATNEKLFF.

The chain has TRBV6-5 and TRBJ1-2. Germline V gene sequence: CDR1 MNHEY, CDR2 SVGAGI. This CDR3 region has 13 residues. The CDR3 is CASSYSESYGYTF.

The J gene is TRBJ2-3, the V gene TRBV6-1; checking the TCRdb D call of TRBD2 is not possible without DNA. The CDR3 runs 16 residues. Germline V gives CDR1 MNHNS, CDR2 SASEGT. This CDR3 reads CASSELAGGGWHTQYF.

This CDR3 reads CASSQDIGHTYGYTF. The chain uses TRBV4-1 and TRBJ1-2; TCRdb picks TRBD1, but there is no DNA to check that call. This CDR3 has 15 amino acids. The germline V gene encodes CDR1 MGHRA and CDR2 YSYEKL.

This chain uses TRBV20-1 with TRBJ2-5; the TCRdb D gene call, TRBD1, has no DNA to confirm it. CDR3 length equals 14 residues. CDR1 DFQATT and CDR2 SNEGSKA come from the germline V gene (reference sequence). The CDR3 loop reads CSASGGDRGETQYF.

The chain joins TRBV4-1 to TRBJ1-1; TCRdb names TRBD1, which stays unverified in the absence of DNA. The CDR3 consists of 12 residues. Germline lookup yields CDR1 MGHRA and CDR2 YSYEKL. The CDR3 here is CASRPTGGEAFF.

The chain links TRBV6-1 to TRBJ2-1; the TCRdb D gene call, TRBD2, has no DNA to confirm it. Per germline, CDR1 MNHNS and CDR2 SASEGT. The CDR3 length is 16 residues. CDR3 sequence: CASSLGLAGNRNEQFF.

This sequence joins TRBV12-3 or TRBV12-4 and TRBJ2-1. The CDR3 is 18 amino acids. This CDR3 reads CASSLGSTTSAEYNEQFF.

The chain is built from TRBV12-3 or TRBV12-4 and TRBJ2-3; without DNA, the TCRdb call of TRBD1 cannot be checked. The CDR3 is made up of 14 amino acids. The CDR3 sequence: CASRPDRFTDTQYF.

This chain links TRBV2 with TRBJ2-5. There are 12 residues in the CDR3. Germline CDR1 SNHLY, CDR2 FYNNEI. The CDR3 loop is CASLRDQETQYF.

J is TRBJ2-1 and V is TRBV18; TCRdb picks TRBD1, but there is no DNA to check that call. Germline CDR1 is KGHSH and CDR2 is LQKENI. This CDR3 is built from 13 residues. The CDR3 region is CASAPQSYSEQFF.

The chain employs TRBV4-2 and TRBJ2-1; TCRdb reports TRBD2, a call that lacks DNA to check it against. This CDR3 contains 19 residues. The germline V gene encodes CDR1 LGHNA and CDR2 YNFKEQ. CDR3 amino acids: CASSQGSLSASGADNEQFF.

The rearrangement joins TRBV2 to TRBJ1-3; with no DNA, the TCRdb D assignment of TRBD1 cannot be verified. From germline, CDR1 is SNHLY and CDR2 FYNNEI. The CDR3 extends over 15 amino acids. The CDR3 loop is CASSPGRGSGNTIYF.

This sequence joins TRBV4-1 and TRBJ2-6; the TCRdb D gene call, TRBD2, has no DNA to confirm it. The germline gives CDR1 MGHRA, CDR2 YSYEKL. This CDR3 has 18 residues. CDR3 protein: CASSQDSGTSAGANVLTF.

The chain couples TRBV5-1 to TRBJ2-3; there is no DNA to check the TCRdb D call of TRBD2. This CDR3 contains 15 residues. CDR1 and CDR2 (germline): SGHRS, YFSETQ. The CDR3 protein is CASSLWTTSTDTQYF.